This T cell receptor beta chain was recovered during a study of identical twins. Whole-study results and caveats: Cord blood beta clonotypes that were abundant carried fewer insertions, and memory repertoires showed no such trend.

Unique molecular identifiers were present on cDNA, and template switching added a universal primer site. TCRdb recomputed calls from the 5' RACE reads with MiXCR, one row per CDR3 protein. This sample has roughly 1,500,000 distinct CDR3 sequences, with around a third found just once. Germline CDR1 reads MNHEY; CDR2 reads SVGAGI. The CDR3 sequence is 14 residues long. Comment on this clonotype: What it binds is not known. A much more abundant neighbour one base away suggests this may be a read error.

The source of this sequence is a newborn girl in good health. V and J are TRBV6-5 and TRBJ1-2; a weak D match, TRBD1 (5 bases). The sequencing input was cord blood. The CDR3 DNA follows: TGTGCCAGCAGTTACTCGAGACAGAACTATGGCCACACCTTC. It translates to CASSYSRQNYGHTF.